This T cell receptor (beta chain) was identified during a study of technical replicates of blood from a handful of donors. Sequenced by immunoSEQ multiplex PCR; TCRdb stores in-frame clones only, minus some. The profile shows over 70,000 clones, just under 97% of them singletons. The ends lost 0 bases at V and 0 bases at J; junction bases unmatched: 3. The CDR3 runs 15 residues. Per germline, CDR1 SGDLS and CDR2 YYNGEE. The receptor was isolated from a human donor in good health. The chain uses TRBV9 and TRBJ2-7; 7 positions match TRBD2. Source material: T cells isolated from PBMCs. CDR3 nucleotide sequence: TGTGCCAGCAGCGTAGGCGGGAGTAGCTCCTACGAGCAGTACTTC. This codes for CASSVGGSSSYEQYF.